These 27 T cell receptor beta chains came from one sample sequenced in a study of T-cell memory formation after mild COVID-19. TCRdb ran MiXCR on the 5' RACE reads and lists one entry per CDR3 protein. This table holds 430,000 or so distinct CDR3 sequences, approximately 25% found once. Sequenced: PBMCs or a T cell subset sorted from them (not recorded which). The receptors were sampled from an adult woman who had mild COVID-19 (a few samples of this study predate the infection). Cell type and time point are not known.

This clonotype was counted only a few times. The chain recombines TRBV12-3 or TRBV12-4 with TRBJ1-1, with no clear D. The V end lost 8 bases, the J end lost 1 base, and 11 bases lay between the germline ends. This CDR3 region has 13 residues. The DNA of the CDR3 is TGTGCCAGCCGCTCCGGGCCGAACACTGAAGCTTTCTTT. As protein: CASRSGPNTEAFF.

The V call is TRBV5-1, the J call TRBJ1-3; 7 positions agree with TRBD1. CDR1 SGHRS and CDR2 YFSETQ come from the germline V gene. The junction had 5 bases not matched to a gene; V was cut back by 5 bases and J by 0 bases. The CDR3 is made up of 15 amino acids. CDR3 protein: CASSQDRHSGNTIYF. In DNA, the CDR3 is TGCGCCAGCAGTCAGGACAGGCACTCTGGAAACACCATATATTTT.

The chain uses TRBV7-2 and TRBJ2-1; no firm D call. The V gene lost 2 bases and the J gene lost 8 bases, with 10 bases spanning the gap. CDR3 size: 13 residues. In germline, CDR1 is SGHTA, CDR2 FQGNSA. The CDR3 region is CASSLLRWDEQFF. The CDR3 coding sequence is TGTGCCAGCAGCTTATTGAGGTGGGATGAGCAGTTCTTC. The full variable domain, rest sourced from reference TRBV7-2 and TRBJ2-1, is GAGVSQSPSNKVTEKGKDVELRCDPISGHTALYWYRQSLGQGLEFLIYFQGNSAPDKSGLPSDRFSAERTGGSVSTLTIQRTQQEDSAVYLCASSLLRWDEQFFGPGTRLTVL.

This clonotype was seen more than once but under ten times. J is TRBJ1-6 and V is TRBV20-1, with TRBD1 matching over 7 bases. CDR1 and CDR2 from the germline V gene are DFQATT and SNEGSKA (reference sequence). This CDR3 is built from 14 residues. V gave up 1 base and J gave up 7 bases; unmatched junction bases: 4. This CDR3 reads CSARADRENSPLHF. The CDR3 region has the DNA TGCAGTGCTAGAGCCGACAGGGAAAATTCACCCCTCCACTTT.

The genes are TRBV5-4 and TRBJ2-7; D possibly uses TRBD1 or TRBD2 (5 bases each). The CDR3 extends over 14 amino acids. The germline V gene encodes CDR1 SGHNT and CDR2 YYREEE (reference sequence). The germline V and J ends were trimmed by 4 bases and 5 bases, with 16 bases remaining between them. CDR3 loop: CASSLTLRDDEQYF. The CDR3 nucleotides are TGTGCCAGCAGCCTGACGTTACGGGACGACGAGCAGTACTTC.

This clonotype was seen only a few times. The chain joins TRBV7-8 to TRBJ1-3, with D tentatively TRBD1 (6 bases). The CDR3 extends over 14 amino acids. Germline V CDR1 and CDR2: SGHVS, FQNEAQ. Trimming took 5 bases from V and 0 from J, leaving 8 bases between them. The CDR3 sequence: CASSEQGSGNTIYF. The CDR3 nucleotides are TGTGCCAGCAGCGAACAGGGCTCTGGAAACACCATATATTTT. The variable domain in full, with the rest retrieved from reference TRBV7-8 and TRBJ1-3, is GAGVSQSPRYKVAKRGQDVALRCDPISGHVSLFWYQQALGQGPEFLTYFQNEAQLDKSGLPSDRFFAERPEGSVSTLKIQRTQQEDSAVYLCASSEQGSGNTIYFGEGSWLTVV.

This clonotype was observed a few times. The chain employs TRBV2 and TRBJ1-5, with 7 bases matching TRBD1. This CDR3 has 13 amino acids. Germline trimming cut 6 bases from V and 3 bases from J; bases unmatched to any gene: 2. The germline gives CDR1 SNHLY, CDR2 FYNNEI. The CDR3 region is CASRGTDNQPQHF. The CDR3 DNA reads TGTGCCAGCAGGGGGACAGACAATCAGCCCCAGCATTTT.

This clonotype has only a few counts. The V and J genes are TRBV19 and TRBJ2-7; 7 nucleotides match TRBD2. V shed 8 bases and J 0 bases; nucleotides not matched to a gene: 10. The CDR3 extends over 15 amino acids. The germline CDR1 and CDR2 sequences are LNHDA and SQIVND (reference sequence). The CDR3 DNA reads as TGTGCCAGTGGCCCACCGGGACTAAGCTCCTACGAGCAGTACTTC. This translates into CASGPPGLSSYEQYF.

This clonotype was seen a few times. The rearrangement joins TRBV5-6 to TRBJ2-7; D unclear. Trimming took 0 bases from V and 3 from J, leaving 10 bases between them. CDR1 is SGHDT and CDR2 is YYEEEE in the germline V gene. The CDR3 is 14 residues long. Here the CDR3 reads CASSLGGSDYEQYF. CDR3 sequence (DNA): TGTGCCAGCAGCTTGGGCGGATCTGACTACGAGCAGTACTTC.

The chain carries TRBV10-3 and TRBJ2-7; D unresolved. CDR3 length: 19 amino acids. V lost 3 bases and J lost 3, with 27 bases in between. CDR1 ENHRY and CDR2 SYGVKD come from the germline V gene. CDR3 protein: CAISDRNSQEVKTRYEQYF. The CDR3 DNA sequence: TGTGCCATCAGTGACCGGAACTCCCAGGAAGTCAAAACCCGCTACGAGCAGTACTTC.

This clonotype was counted between two and nine times. The rearrangement links TRBV7-9 to TRBJ1-5; the D gene is possibly TRBD1 (6 bases). V lost 4 bases, J lost 0 bases, and 10 bases lay in between. There are 15 residues in the CDR3. Looked up from germline, CDR1 is SEHNR and CDR2 is FQNEAQ (reference sequence). The CDR3: CASSSGDYSNQPQHF. As DNA, the CDR3 is TGTGCCAGCAGCTCAGGGGACTATAGCAATCAGCCCCAGCATTTT.

V usage is TRBV20-1 and J usage is TRBJ2-7; 7 bases map to TRBD1. J lost 3 bases, V lost 5 bases, and 1 base had no gene match. The germline CDR1 and CDR2 sequences are DFQATT and SNEGSKA (reference sequence). The CDR3 contains 11 residues. The CDR3 bases are TGCAGTGCTTGGGACAGCTACGAGCAGTACTTC. Its protein is CSAWDSYEQYF.

This clonotype was observed once. V gene TRBV3-1 combines with J gene TRBJ1-3, with TRBD1 matching 7 bases. Trimming cost V 0 bases and J 2 bases; bases outside gene matches: 13. CDR3 length: 19 residues. Germline assignment: CDR1 LGHDT and CDR2 YNNKEL (reference sequence). CDR3 in DNA: TGTGCCAGCAGCCAAGATTCCACAGGGACAGTGGTTGCTGGAAACACCATATATTTT. Its protein is CASSQDSTGTVVAGNTIYF.

This clonotype was observed a handful of times. The rearrangement links TRBV4-1 to TRBJ2-1; 10 bases are a match to TRBD1. CDR3 length: 15 amino acids. Losses at the gene ends were 3 bases for V and 8 bases for J; bases not matched to a gene: 7. CDR1 and CDR2 (germline): MGHRA, YSYEKL. The DNA of the CDR3 is TGCGCCAGCAGCCACCCGGACAGGGGGGTGGATGAGCAGTTCTTC. Protein product: CASSHPDRGVDEQFF.

Only a few counts were recorded for this clonotype. The chain has TRBV18 and TRBJ2-1; a possible D gene is TRBD1 (7 bases). The CDR3 is 17 amino acids. Germline values: CDR1 KGHSH, CDR2 LQKENI. V was shortened by 0 bases and J by 0 bases, with 12 bases between the two germline ends. The CDR3 sequence is CASSPPWRDSSYNEQFF. The CDR3 coding sequence is TGTGCCAGCTCACCACCGTGGCGGGACAGCTCCTACAATGAGCAGTTCTTC.

This clonotype was counted only a few times. The chain joins TRBV3-1 to TRBJ2-1; 7 bases map to TRBD2. Germline assignment: CDR1 LGHDT and CDR2 YNNKEL (reference sequence). V dropped 5 bases and J dropped 15; count of bases not matched to a gene: 7. This CDR3 spans 11 amino acids. The CDR3 nucleotides are TGTGCCAGCAGCGGGAGGACTAGTCTGTTCTTC. It encodes CASSGRTSLFF.

This clonotype was detected a few times. The V and J genes are TRBV10-3 and TRBJ2-3; possible D gene TRBD2, 6 bases. Trimming removed 2 bases from V and 0 bases from J, with 12 bases in between. From germline, CDR1 is ENHRY and CDR2 SYGVKD. There are 16 residues in the CDR3. CDR3 sequence (DNA): TGTGCCATCAGTGAGGGGCCCGGGACTAGCACAGATACGCAGTATTTT. Its translation is CAISEGPGTSTDTQYF.

The sample holds a few counts of this clonotype. This chain connects TRBV6-5 to TRBJ2-1; no firm D call. Looked up from germline, CDR1 is MNHEY and CDR2 is SVGAGI. CDR3 size: 13 residues. V was cut by 7 bases and J by 10 bases, with 17 bases left in between. CDR3 nucleotide sequence: TGTGCCAGCACCCCCTCCGTGGGATCAGAGCAGTTCTTC. Translating gives CASTPSVGSEQFF.

This clonotype was seen a few times. The chain links TRBV3-1 to TRBJ2-7; 10 bases agree with TRBD2. The CDR3 totals 14 residues. CDR1 is LGHDT and CDR2 is YNNKEL in the germline V gene (reference sequence). Trimming cost V 4 bases and J 4 bases; bases outside gene matches: 4. This CDR3 reads CASSPQTSGYEQYF. CDR3 nucleotide sequence: TGTGCCAGCAGCCCGCAGACTAGCGGGTACGAGCAGTACTTC.

The sample holds a few counts of this clonotype. The chain employs TRBV7-2 and TRBJ1-1; D possibly corresponds to TRBD1 (5 bases). Germline lookup yields CDR1 SGHTA and CDR2 FQGNSA. This CDR3 region has 14 residues. Trimming left V 3 bases short and J 5 bases short, with 13 bases between. CDR3 sequence: CASSFQGAGTEAFF. CDR3 DNA sequence: TGTGCCAGCAGCTTTCAGGGCGCGGGTACTGAAGCTTTCTTT.

The chain uses TRBV19 and TRBJ2-1; tentatively, D is TRBD2 (5 bases). The V end lost 4 bases, the J end lost 6 bases, and 13 bases lay between the germline ends. CDR1 LNHDA and CDR2 SQIVND come from the germline V gene (reference sequence). This CDR3 comprises 14 residues. The CDR3 nucleotides read TGTGCCAGTAGTACTACTCTAGCAGCCAATGAGCAGTTCTTC. It is translated as CASSTTLAANEQFF.

The chain uses TRBV12-3 or TRBV12-4 and TRBJ2-7, with TRBD1 matching over 11 bases. The CDR3 extends over 15 amino acids. The V segment lost 4 bases and the J segment 7 bases; nucleotides outside the gene matches: 9. The CDR3 loop reads CASSSPDRGPDEQYF. In nucleotides, the CDR3 is TGTGCCAGCAGTTCCCCGGACAGGGGGCCTGATGAGCAGTACTTC.

In its sample, this clonotype was seen a few times. The chain links TRBV7-9 to TRBJ2-7, with D tentatively TRBD1 or TRBD2 (6 bases each). The length of the CDR3 is 18 residues. The germline V gene has CDR1 SEHNR and CDR2 FQNEAQ (reference sequence). V gave up 1 base and J gave up 6 bases, with 25 bases separating them. As DNA, the CDR3 is TGTGCCAGCAGCTTAGGTTCCCCGTGGGGGGCGCCGAGAACCGAGCAGTACTTC. Its translation is CASSLGSPWGAPRTEQYF.

This clonotype occurred a few times. The chain combines TRBV20-1 with TRBJ2-1, with 7 bases fitting TRBD1. CDR3 length equals 16 residues. The ends lost 0 bases at V and 1 base at J; junction bases unmatched: 6. Germline CDR1 is DFQATT and CDR2 is SNEGSKA (reference sequence). The CDR3 region is CSAREMAGGSYNEQFF. In DNA, the CDR3 is TGCAGTGCTAGAGAGATGGCAGGGGGTTCCTACAATGAGCAGTTCTTC.

V and J are TRBV20-1 and TRBJ2-2; D remains ambiguous. This CDR3 has 15 residues. V lost 3 bases to trimming and J lost 0 bases, with 11 bases between them. Per the germline V gene, CDR1 is DFQATT and CDR2 is SNEGSKA (reference sequence). In DNA form, the CDR3 reads TGCAGTGCTAGTCTCCCACCCGCGAACACCGGGGAGCTGTTTTTT. Translated: CSASLPPANTGELFF.

This clonotype was counted only a few times. The CDR3 loop is CASSPTAFYGYTF. For the CDR3, the DNA is TGTGCCAGCAGCCCGACAGCCTTCTATGGCTACACCTTC. The rearrangement joins TRBV7-2 to TRBJ1-2; TRBD1 is a possible D gene (5 bases). Germline V CDR1 and CDR2: SGHTA, FQGNSA. Trimming took 5 bases from V and 4 from J, leaving 11 bases between them. The CDR3 totals 13 residues.

This clonotype showed up just a few times. In DNA, the CDR3 is TGTGCCAGCAGCGCCACAGGGGGCCAGGGAAATGAGCAGTTCTTC. The encoded protein is CASSATGGQGNEQFF. This chain uses TRBV7-6 with TRBJ2-1, with 9 bases that match TRBD1. V dropped 5 bases and J dropped 7; count of bases not matched to a gene: 9. This CDR3 is 15 amino acids long. CDR1 is SGHVS and CDR2 is FNYEAQ in the germline V gene.